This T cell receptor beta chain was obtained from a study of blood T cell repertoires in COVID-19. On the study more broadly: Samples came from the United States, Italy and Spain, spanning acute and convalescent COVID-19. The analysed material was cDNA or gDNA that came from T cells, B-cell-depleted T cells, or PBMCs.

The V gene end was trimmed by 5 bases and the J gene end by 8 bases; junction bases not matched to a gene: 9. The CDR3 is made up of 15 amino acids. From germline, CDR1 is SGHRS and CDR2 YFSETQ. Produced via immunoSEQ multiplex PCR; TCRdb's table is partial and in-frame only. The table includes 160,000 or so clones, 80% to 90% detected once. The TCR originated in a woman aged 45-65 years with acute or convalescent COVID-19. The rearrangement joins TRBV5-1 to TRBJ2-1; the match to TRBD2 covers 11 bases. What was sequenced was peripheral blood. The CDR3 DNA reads TGCGCCAGCAGGCCGAGACTAGCGGGGTTCGATGAGCAGTTCTTC. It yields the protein CASRPRLAGFDEQFF.